The 4 T cell receptor beta chains below were found in one sample sequenced in a study of shared T cell receptors in the human thymus. Profiling relied on immunoSEQ multiplex PCR, and the TCRdb table lists in-frame clones only, not all of them. The sample gives about 730,000 clones, approximately 85% of which show up once; roughly 0.01% is in the top ten. These records were also assigned to another study, of human thymus T cells.

The sequencing sample was made of thymocytes. Receptor source: a girl in the first two years of life with a congenital heart defect.

The rearrangement joins TRBV2 to TRBJ1-2, with D maybe TRBD1 (5 bases). Trimming left V 8 bases short and J 5 bases short, with 15 bases between. The CDR3 is 13 residues long. The germline gives CDR1 SNHLY, CDR2 FYNNEI. The CDR3 coding sequence is TGTGCCAGCCGGGGGAGTGGGTTTTATGGCTACACCTTC. It encodes CASRGSGFYGYTF.

The V gene is TRBV10-1, the J gene TRBJ2-1, with 10 bases lining up with TRBD2. The CDR3 contains 15 residues. CDR1 WNHNN and CDR2 SYGVQD come from the germline V gene (reference sequence). Losses at the gene ends were 2 bases for V and 9 bases for J; bases not matched to a gene: 7. The CDR3 reads CASSERILAGGEQFF. Here the CDR3 DNA reads TGCGCCAGCAGTGAGAGGATTTTAGCGGGGGGTGAGCAGTTCTTC.

The genes are TRBV15 and TRBJ2-5, with a possible D match to TRBD1 (7 bases). Trimming stripped 3 bases from V and 5 bases from J, with 10 bases between. Germline lookup yields CDR1 LNHNV and CDR2 YYDKDF (reference sequence). This CDR3 is built from 13 residues. The CDR3 coding sequence is TGTGCCACCAGCAGGACAGGGAGGGAGACCCAGTACTTC. As protein: CATSRTGRETQYF.

The gene calls are TRBV5-6 and TRBJ2-3; TRBD1 matches 7 bases. CDR1 and CDR2 (germline): SGHDT, YYEEEE. This CDR3 contains 15 residues. V dropped 4 bases and J dropped 4; count of bases not matched to a gene: 9. This CDR3 is CASSRRQGRADTQYF. In DNA, the CDR3 is TGTGCCAGCAGCCGAAGACAGGGTCGGGCAGATACGCAGTATTTT.